Only one count was recorded for the clone carrying this T cell receptor (beta chain). The antigen is not known. With 60 Vbeta and 13 Jbeta primers, the PCR was carried out. Measured with immunoSEQ multiplex PCR; TCRdb has only the in-frame clones, and not every one. Of some 220,000 clones listed, 85% to 90% were seen once; the top ten hold roughly 0.99%. This sample was taken from a study of cytomegalovirus exposure and HLA in healthy donors. Study information: Unique TCRs numbering some 80 million, obtained from HLA-typed donors, made up an early data release. Points from the study as a whole: It was around 160 TCR beta chains that were listed as cytomegalovirus-associated. A later analysis found most CMV-associated TCR beta chains apparently HLA-restricted. Common viral pathogens seemed, in a later analysis, to connect with several of the most significant clusters.

The TCR comes from a young woman in good health and CMV-seronegative. The sequenced material came from PBMCs.

The CDR3 sequence: CASSPGTGGFIYEQYF. CDR3 coding DNA: TGTGCCAGCAGCCCCGGGACAGGGGGCTTTATTTACGAGCAGTACTTC. The V call is TRBV5-8, the J call TRBJ2-7; TRBD1 aligns across 12 bases. Germline V gives CDR1 SGHTS, CDR2 YDEGEE. The CDR3 has 16 residues. The trim removed 4 bases at V and 4 bases at J, leaving 9 bases unmatched.